Sequencing of this T cell receptor beta chain was carried out in a study of blood T cell repertoires in COVID-19. Study context: Sites in the United States, Italy and Spain provided acute and convalescent COVID-19 samples. Nucleic acid was either cDNA or gDNA, and it came from T cells, B-cell-depleted T cells, or PBMCs.

Original data processing: Estimation of nucleated cell counts relied on the amplification of reference gene primers. Clones were sequenced by immunoSEQ multiplex PCR, and TCRdb holds only the in-frame ones, with some missing. That table is the source of V, J and clone size, and D and trimming were worked out from the DNA. The table shows over 450,000 clones, with about 91% occurring only once. The ends lost 7 bases at V and 1 base at J; junction bases unmatched: 1. The CDR3 length is 14 residues. Germline V CDR1 and CDR2: ENHRY, SYGVKD. One Seattle source followed patients from active infection through their disease course.

This sequence was found in a man between 18 and 35 years old with COVID-19, enrolled during active disease. This chain connects TRBV10-3 to TRBJ2-1, with 10 nucleotides matching TRBD2. The source material was peripheral blood. CDR3 sequence reads: CAIKREGSYNEQFF. The CDR3 DNA is TGTGCCATCAAGCGGGAGGGTTCCTACAATGAGCAGTTCTTC.